This TCR beta chain emerged from a study of blood T cell repertoires in COVID-19. On the study more broadly: Collection of acute and convalescent COVID-19 samples took place in the United States, Italy and Spain. T cells, B-cell-depleted T cells, or PBMCs supplied cDNA or gDNA.

Germline V CDR1 and CDR2: MGHDK, SYGVNS. Trimming took 5 bases from V and 1 from J, leaving 17 bases between them. This CDR3 has 17 amino acids. In the original analysis: By means of reference gene primer amplification, nucleated cell counts were estimated. Sequencing used immunoSEQ multiplex PCR; TCRdb keeps in-frame clones, though not all of them. D and trimming come from the DNA, and the V and J calls and clone size come from that table. Seen here are 130,000 or so clones, approximately 86% observed once, and the top ten hold almost 8.5%. The gene calls are TRBV25-1 and TRBJ1-4, with no clear D. This clonotype originated in a woman between 55 and 75 years old with acute or convalescent COVID-19. Sequencing was performed on peripheral blood. The CDR3 DNA follows: TGTGCCAGCAGTTTTGTTGGGGTGGAGGAAACTAATGAAAAACTGTTTTTT. Amino acids: CASSFVGVEETNEKLFF.